This entry lists 14 T cell receptor beta chains sequenced from one sample in a study of T cell changes during pregnancy in multiple sclerosis. Clones were sequenced by immunoSEQ multiplex PCR, and TCRdb holds only the in-frame ones, with some missing. The table includes about 75,000 clones, roughly 90% detected once. The specimen comprised peripheral blood, sampled in the first trimester of pregnancy. These receptors came from a female donor in good health, enrolled as a control in a pregnancy study.

This CDR3 reads CASSQDPDNNEQFF. CDR3 DNA sequence: TGTGCCAGCAGCCAAGACCCGGACAACAATGAGCAGTTCTTC. The chain is built from TRBV27 and TRBJ2-1; maybe TRBD1 (5 bases). V was clipped by 6 bases and J by 5 bases, with 14 bases between them. The CDR3 is made up of 14 amino acids. Germline V gene lookup returns CDR1 MNHEY and CDR2 SMNVEV (reference sequence).

The chain employs TRBV7-2 and TRBJ2-3, with D perhaps TRBD1 (6 bases). Per the germline V gene, CDR1 is SGHTA and CDR2 is FQGNSA. Trimming removed 3 bases from V and 1 base from J, with 8 bases in between. This CDR3 has 14 amino acids. The DNA of the CDR3 is TGTGCCAGCAGCTTTTCAGGGGGCACAGATACGCAGTATTTT. Amino acid sequence: CASSFSGGTDTQYF.

The rearrangement links TRBV10-1 to TRBJ1-1; D is uncertain. This CDR3 has 17 residues. V was pared by 5 bases and J by 7 bases, with 26 bases between. CDR1 is WNHNN and CDR2 is SYGVQD in the germline V gene (reference sequence). This chain's CDR3 is CASSNEGQRTDPNEAFF. CDR3 bases: TGCGCCAGCAGTAACGAGGGCCAAAGAACGGACCCAAATGAAGCTTTCTTT.

The chain is built from TRBV5-1 and TRBJ1-1; 7 nucleotides line up with TRBD1. The CDR3 loop spans 16 amino acids. Trimming took 6 bases from V and 1 from J; bases not matched to a gene: 12. The germline V gene encodes CDR1 SGHRS and CDR2 YFSETQ. CDR3 sequence reads: CASTWGDSRRNTEAFF. The DNA for the CDR3 is TGCGCCAGCACCTGGGGGGACAGCAGACGGAACACTGAAGCTTTCTTT.

V gene TRBV15 combines with J gene TRBJ1-5, with D possibly matching TRBD1 (6 bases). The V gene lost 0 bases and the J gene lost 7 bases, with 13 bases spanning the gap. The CDR3 sequence is 15 residues long. From germline, CDR1 is LNHNV and CDR2 YYDKDF (reference sequence). This CDR3 is CATSRDLGRGQPQHF. The CDR3, as DNA: TGTGCCACCAGCAGAGATCTAGGGAGGGGGCAGCCCCAGCATTTT.

The CDR3 here is CASSLNGLAGEYEQYF. The DNA of the CDR3 is TGTGCCAGCAGCTTAAACGGTTTAGCGGGAGAGTACGAGCAGTACTTC. The chain joins TRBV7-6 to TRBJ2-7; TRBD2 matches at 9 bases. The CDR3 consists of 16 residues. J gave up 4 bases and V 2 bases, and 9 bases lay outside the gene matches. Germline loops: CDR1 SGHVS, CDR2 FNYEAQ. Filled out from reference TRBV7-6 and TRBJ2-7, the complete variable domain reads GAGVSQSPRYKVTKRGQDVALRCDPISGHVSLYWYRQALGQGPEFLTYFNYEAQQDKSGLPNDRFSAERPEGSISTLTIQRTEQRDSAMYRCASSLNGLAGEYEQYFGPGTRLTVT.

This clone came up a few times. The rearrangement uses TRBV5-4 and TRBJ2-2, with a tentative D call TRBD1 (6 bases). Germline CDR1 and CDR2: SGHNT and YYREEE (reference sequence). V lost 2 bases to trimming and J lost 7 bases, with 12 bases between them. The CDR3 totals 14 residues. The CDR3 region is CASSLTGISGELFF. CDR3 nucleotides: TGTGCCAGCAGCTTAACAGGGATAAGCGGGGAGCTGTTTTTT.

The gene calls are TRBV10-2 and TRBJ1-1; tentative D call: TRBD1 (6 bases). The CDR3 contains 11 residues. V was cut by 10 bases and J by 7 bases, with 13 bases left in between. Germline CDR1 is WSHSY and CDR2 is SAAADI. CDR3 region: CATRQANEAFF. DNA for the CDR3: TGCGCCACCCGACAGGCGAATGAAGCTTTCTTT.

The rearrangement uses TRBV30 and TRBJ2-4; D ambiguous. Trimming removed 5 bases at V and 11 bases at J, with 16 bases between. CDR1 is GTSNPN, CDR2 SVGIG, per germline (reference sequence). The CDR3 consists of 12 residues. The CDR3 spells CAWAGRSWVQYF. The CDR3 nucleotides are TGTGCCTGGGCAGGCCGGTCATGGGTTCAGTACTTC.

The sample holds one count of this clone. V and J are TRBV6-5 and TRBJ1-1, with 9 bases aligning to TRBD1. V dropped 4 bases and J dropped 3; count of bases not matched to a gene: 9. This CDR3 region has 16 residues. Germline V gene data show CDR1 as MNHEY and CDR2 as SVGAGI. This chain's CDR3 is CASSFGQGYKDTEAFF. Here the CDR3 DNA reads TGTGCCAGCAGTTTCGGACAGGGGTATAAGGACACTGAAGCTTTCTTT.

The rearrangement joins TRBV27 to TRBJ2-6; 9 bases agree with TRBD1. The CDR3 runs to 18 residues. Germline V CDR1 and CDR2: MNHEY, SMNVEV (reference sequence). Unmatched junction bases numbered 8, after V lost 4 bases and J lost 1 base. The chain's CDR3 is CASSYKGQGRSGANVLTF. Here the CDR3 DNA reads TGTGCCAGCAGTTATAAGGGACAGGGAAGGTCTGGGGCCAACGTCCTGACTTTC.

The chain joins TRBV7-9 to TRBJ1-6; 7 bases line up with TRBD1. Germline V gene data show CDR1 as SEHNR and CDR2 as FQNEAQ (reference sequence). The CDR3 has 14 amino acids. With 5 bases clipped from V and 6 bases from J, the junction kept 4 bases outside the gene matches. CDR3 in DNA: TGTGCCAGCAGCCCCCGGGACAGTAATTCACCCCTCCACTTT. It yields the protein CASSPRDSNSPLHF. Supplemented by reference TRBV7-9 and TRBJ1-6, the full variable domain reads DTGVSQNPRHKITKRGQNVTFRCDPISEHNRLYWYRQTLGQGPEFLTYFQNEAQLEKSRLLSDRFSAERPKGSFSTLEIQRTEQGDSAMYLCASSPRDSNSPLHFGNGTRLTVT.

There are a few counts of this clone. The rearrangement joins TRBV27 to TRBJ2-2; tentative D call: TRBD2 (6 bases). Germline V lookup: CDR1 MNHEY, CDR2 SMNVEV (reference sequence). The CDR3 is made up of 14 amino acids. Trimming cost V 8 bases and J 0 bases, with 10 bases left between them. The CDR3 DNA follows: TGTGCCAGCCGCGGGACCCCGAACACCGGGGAGCTGTTTTTT. Amino acid sequence: CASRGTPNTGELFF.

This clone came up a few times. Here the CDR3 DNA reads TGTGCCAGCAGCTACAACGGGGGTAGCTATGGCTACACCTTC. This gives the protein CASSYNGGSYGYTF. J is TRBJ1-2 and V is TRBV6-5, with a possible D match to TRBD1 (5 bases). The V gene's germline CDR1 is MNHEY and CDR2 SVGAGI. Trimming cost V 6 bases and J 4 bases, with 15 bases left between them. This CDR3 region has 14 residues.